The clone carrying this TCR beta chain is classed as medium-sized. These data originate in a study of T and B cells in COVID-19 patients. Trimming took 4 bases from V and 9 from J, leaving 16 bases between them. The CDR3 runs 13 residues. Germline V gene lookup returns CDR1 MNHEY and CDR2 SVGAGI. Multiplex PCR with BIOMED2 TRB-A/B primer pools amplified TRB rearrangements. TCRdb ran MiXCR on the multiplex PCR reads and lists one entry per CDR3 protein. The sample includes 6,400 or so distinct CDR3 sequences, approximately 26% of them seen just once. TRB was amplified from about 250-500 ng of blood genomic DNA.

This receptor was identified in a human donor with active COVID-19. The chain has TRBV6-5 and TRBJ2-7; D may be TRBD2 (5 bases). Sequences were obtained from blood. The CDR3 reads CASSSYSATWQYF. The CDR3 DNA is TGTGCCAGCAGTTCATATAGCGCGACTTGGCAGTACTTC.